This T cell receptor (beta chain) was captured by sequencing in a study of early T cells in non-severe SARS-CoV-2 infection. Study at large: From unsorted whole blood, bulk RNA was sequenced, and the chains remained unpaired.

Germline loops: CDR1 SGHRS, CDR2 YFSETQ. The CDR3 extends over 15 amino acids. Trimming cost V 1 base and J 2 bases; bases outside gene matches: 5. Molecules of cDNA were individually given unique molecular identifiers that were attached to them. A single record per CDR3 protein comes from TCRdb applying MiXCR to the 5' RACE reads. The sample consists of under 85,000 distinct CDR3 sequences, 11% of them appearing once. The chain combines TRBV5-1 with TRBJ2-7, with 8 nucleotides matching TRBD1. The receptor's source is an adult who was a healthcare worker with PCR-confirmed SARS-CoV-2 infection or an uninfected control (not recorded which). Material: whole blood, obtained at baseline. CDR3 amino acids: CASSLLGQATYEQYF. The CDR3 DNA reads as TGCGCCAGCAGCTTGCTGGGACAGGCGACCTACGAGCAGTACTTC.